This T cell receptor beta chain was recorded in a study of identical twins. This clonotype came up a few times. Antigen: not known. A single record per CDR3 protein comes from TCRdb applying MiXCR to the 5' RACE reads. Altogether 600,000 to 850,000 distinct CDR3 sequences are present, about 20% being singletons, with the ten largest covering around 13%. Germline CDR1 ENHRY, CDR2 SYGVKD. V gave up 7 bases and J gave up 0 bases, with 9 bases separating them. The CDR3 runs 14 residues. Study results and caveats: Conclusions leaned on cross-sectional statistical analysis and did not track the same donors over time.

These data were also filed under a second study, of T cells expressing NK-cell markers. That work contributes: Investigators obtained TCR beta repertoires from sorted CD3+CD56+NKG2C+, CD3+CD56+NKG2C- and CD3+CD56-NKG2C+ T cells. With respect to HCMV, seven of the eight sequenced donors were seropositive, and one was seronegative.

This chain uses TRBV10-3 with TRBJ2-2; D may be TRBD2 (6 bases). Sequencing was carried out using PBMCs. This TCR derives from a woman in her late teens or twenties in good health. The CDR3 sequence: CAIMGGTNTGELFF. The DNA for the CDR3 is TGTGCCATCATGGGGGGAACGAACACCGGGGAGCTGTTTTTT.